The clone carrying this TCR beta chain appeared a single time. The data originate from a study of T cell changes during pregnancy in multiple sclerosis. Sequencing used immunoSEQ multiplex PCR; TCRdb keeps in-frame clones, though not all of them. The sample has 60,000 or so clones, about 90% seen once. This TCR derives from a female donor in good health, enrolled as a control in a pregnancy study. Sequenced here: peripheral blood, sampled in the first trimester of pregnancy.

The CDR3: CASSRNHDRALQEGYTF. CDR3 DNA: TGTGCCAGCAGCCGGAACCACGACAGGGCCCTCCAAGAGGGCTACACCTTC. The genes are TRBV5-4 and TRBJ1-2; the match to TRBD1 covers 7 bases. The CDR3 is made up of 17 amino acids. Germline V CDR1 and CDR2: SGHNT, YYREEE (reference sequence). V shed 4 bases and J 8 bases; nucleotides not matched to a gene: 20.